The 10 T cell receptor beta chains below all came from one sample that was sequenced in a study of shared clonotypes between healthy human individuals. Generated by immunoSEQ multiplex PCR, the TCRdb table keeps only in-frame clones and is missing some. The sample contains roughly 1,000,000 clones, about 84% of which appear only once. The sequenced material came from memory CD4+ T cells from PBMCs. The subset is: CD45RA-negative fraction. The receptor source for this set is a man younger than 35 in good health. Some clones in this sample may be carry-over from other donors' samples.

The rearrangement links TRBV7-9 to TRBJ2-7; a weak D match, TRBD1 (6 bases). Trimming removed 5 bases from V and 2 bases from J, with 13 bases in between. CDR3 length equals 14 residues. From germline, CDR1 is SEHNR and CDR2 FQNEAQ (reference sequence). CDR3 nucleotides: TGTGCCAGCAGCCCCAGAGGGACACCCTACGAGCAGTACTTC. Amino acid sequence: CASSPRGTPYEQYF.

The chain recombines TRBV9 with TRBJ1-1; no reliable D call. There are 14 residues in the CDR3. CDR1 is SGDLS and CDR2 is YYNGEE in the germline V gene. Deletions cut 0 bases from V and 1 base from J, with 7 bases between. Here the CDR3 reads CASSVAGENTEAFF. In DNA form, the CDR3 reads TGTGCCAGCAGCGTAGCTGGAGAGAACACTGAAGCTTTCTTT.

The rearrangement joins TRBV7-2 to TRBJ1-5, with D uncertain. Trimming took 5 bases from V and 0 from J, leaving 5 bases between them. In germline, CDR1 is SGHTA, CDR2 FQGNSA. The CDR3 runs 13 residues. The CDR3 sequence: CASSVYSNQPQHF. The CDR3, as DNA: TGTGCCAGCAGCGTATATAGCAATCAGCCCCAGCATTTT. Filled out from reference TRBV7-2 and TRBJ1-5, the complete variable domain reads GAGVSQSPSNKVTEKGKDVELRCDPISGHTALYWYRQSLGQGLEFLIYFQGNSAPDKSGLPSDRFSAERTGGSVSTLTIQRTQQEDSAVYLCASSVYSNQPQHFGDGTRLSIL.

This clone has more than one count but fewer than ten. The chain recombines TRBV29-1 with TRBJ2-3; a possible D gene is TRBD1 (6 bases). This CDR3 is 13 amino acids long. The ends were cut back, 6 bases at V and 0 bases at J, with 10 bases in the middle. Per germline, CDR1 SQVTM and CDR2 ANQGSEA. In DNA, the CDR3 is TGCAGCGTCTGGACAGCTAGCACAGATACGCAGTATTTT. This gives the protein CSVWTASTDTQYF.

The chain has TRBV19 and TRBJ2-2, with 7 bases fitting TRBD2. V shed 2 bases, J shed 5 bases, and the junction held 2 bases outside the gene matches. This CDR3 has 14 residues. Looked up from germline, CDR1 is LNHDA and CDR2 is SQIVND (reference sequence). CDR3 nucleotide sequence: TGTGCCAGTAGTATAATCGGGAGGACCGGGGAGCTGTTTTTT. This translates into CASSIIGRTGELFF.

As regards this clone: The identical CDR3 is also encoded by other nucleotide sequences in the sample. The chain employs TRBV27 and TRBJ2-3; 7 nucleotides align to TRBD2. This CDR3 has 14 amino acids. Unmatched junction bases numbered 4, after V lost 1 base and J lost 6 bases. CDR1 and CDR2 (germline): MNHEY, SMNVEV (reference sequence). The CDR3 spells CASSLLAGVDTQYF. CDR3 nucleotides: TGTGCCAGCAGTTTATTGGCGGGAGTCGATACGCAGTATTTT.

This chain links TRBV5-4 with TRBJ2-1; TRBD2 aligns across 11 bases. After removal of 5 bases from V and 9 bases from J, the junction contained 10 bases not matched to a gene. The CDR3 is made up of 15 amino acids. CDR1 and CDR2 from the germline V gene are SGHNT and YYREEE (reference sequence). The CDR3, as DNA: TGTGCCAGCAGTATGGGGGGACTAGCGGCTGGTGAGCAGTTCTTC. It yields the protein CASSMGGLAAGEQFF.

The chain combines TRBV7-9 with TRBJ2-7; no clear D gene. V was trimmed by 0 bases and J by 4 bases, leaving 16 bases between them. The CDR3 spans 16 residues. In germline, CDR1 is SEHNR, CDR2 FQNEAQ (reference sequence). The CDR3 is CASSLANSRYGYEQYF. CDR3 coding DNA: TGTGCCAGCAGCTTAGCTAATTCACGGTACGGATACGAGCAGTACTTC.

This clone was counted once. This CDR3 is CASSIAGGIYEQYF. CDR3 in DNA: TGCGCCAGCAGCATAGCGGGAGGGATCTACGAGCAGTACTTC. The J gene is TRBJ2-7, the V gene TRBV5-1; 11 bases are a match to TRBD2. The CDR3 is 14 residues long. Per the germline V gene, CDR1 is SGHRS and CDR2 is YFSETQ. V dropped 4 bases and J dropped 3; count of bases not matched to a gene: 3.

The chain couples TRBV28 to TRBJ2-1, with D tentatively TRBD1 or TRBD2 (6 bases each). Germline values: CDR1 MDHEN, CDR2 SYDVKM. V gave up 3 bases and J gave up 10 bases, with 16 bases separating them. The CDR3 spans 14 residues. Here the CDR3 DNA reads TGTGCCAGCAGTTTCCCCAGGGGCGGGACAGAGCAGTTCTTC. It encodes CASSFPRGGTEQFF.